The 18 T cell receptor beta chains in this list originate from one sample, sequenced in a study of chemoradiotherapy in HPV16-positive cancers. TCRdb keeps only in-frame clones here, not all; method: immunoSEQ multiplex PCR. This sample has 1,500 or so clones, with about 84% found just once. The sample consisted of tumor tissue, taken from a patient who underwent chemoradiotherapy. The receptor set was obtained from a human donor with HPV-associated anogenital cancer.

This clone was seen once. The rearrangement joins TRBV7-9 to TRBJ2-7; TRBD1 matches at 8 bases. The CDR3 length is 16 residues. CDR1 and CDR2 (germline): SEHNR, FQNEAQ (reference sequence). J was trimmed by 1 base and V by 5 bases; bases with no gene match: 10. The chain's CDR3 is CASSPWRTGRSYEQYF. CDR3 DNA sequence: TGTGCCAGCAGCCCTTGGCGGACAGGGAGATCCTACGAGCAGTACTTC.

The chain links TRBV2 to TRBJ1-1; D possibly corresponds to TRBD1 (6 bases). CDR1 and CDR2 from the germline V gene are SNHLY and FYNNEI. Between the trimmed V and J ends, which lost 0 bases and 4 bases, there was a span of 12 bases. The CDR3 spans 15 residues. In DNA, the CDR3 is TGTGCCAGCAGTGAAGCGCTTATGGGGGCCACTGAAGCTTTCTTT. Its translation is CASSEALMGATEAFF.

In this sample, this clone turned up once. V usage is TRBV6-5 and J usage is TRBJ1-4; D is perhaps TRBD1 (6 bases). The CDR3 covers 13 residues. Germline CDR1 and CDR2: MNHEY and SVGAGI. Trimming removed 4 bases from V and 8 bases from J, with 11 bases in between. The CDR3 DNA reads TGTGCCAGCAGTTTGGGGGCTTGGGAAAAACTGTTTTTT. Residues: CASSLGAWEKLFF.

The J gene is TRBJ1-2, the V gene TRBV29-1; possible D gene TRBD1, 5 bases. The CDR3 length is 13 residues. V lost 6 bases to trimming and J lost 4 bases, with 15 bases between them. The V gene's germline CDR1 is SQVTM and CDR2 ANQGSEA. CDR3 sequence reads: CSVPNWRGYGYTF. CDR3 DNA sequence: TGCAGCGTCCCAAATTGGAGGGGCTATGGCTACACCTTC.

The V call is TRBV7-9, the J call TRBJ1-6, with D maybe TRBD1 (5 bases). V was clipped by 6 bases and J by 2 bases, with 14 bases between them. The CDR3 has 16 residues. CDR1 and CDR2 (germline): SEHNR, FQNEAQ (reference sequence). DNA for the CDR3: TGTGCCAGCAGTCCGATGGGGGACGCCTATAATTCACCCCTCCACTTT. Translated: CASSPMGDAYNSPLHF.

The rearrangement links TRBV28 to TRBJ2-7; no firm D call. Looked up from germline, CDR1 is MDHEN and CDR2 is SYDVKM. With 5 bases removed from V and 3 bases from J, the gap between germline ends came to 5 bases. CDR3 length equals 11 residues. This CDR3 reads CASSGYYEQYF. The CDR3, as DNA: TGTGCCAGCAGTGGGTACTACGAGCAGTACTTC. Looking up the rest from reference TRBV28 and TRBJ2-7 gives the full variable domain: DVKVTQSSRYLVKRTGEKVFLECVQDMDHENMFWYRQDPGLGLRLIYFSYDVKMKEKGDIPEGYSVSREKKERFSLILESASTNQTSMYLCASSGYYEQYFGPGTRLTVT.

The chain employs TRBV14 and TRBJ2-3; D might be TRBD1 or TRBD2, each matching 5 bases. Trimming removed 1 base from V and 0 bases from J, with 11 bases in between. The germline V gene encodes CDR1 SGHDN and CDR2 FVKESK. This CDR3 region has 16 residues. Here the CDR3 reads CASSQGDLESTDTQYF. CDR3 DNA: TGTGCCAGCAGCCAAGGGGACCTAGAAAGCACAGATACGCAGTATTTT.

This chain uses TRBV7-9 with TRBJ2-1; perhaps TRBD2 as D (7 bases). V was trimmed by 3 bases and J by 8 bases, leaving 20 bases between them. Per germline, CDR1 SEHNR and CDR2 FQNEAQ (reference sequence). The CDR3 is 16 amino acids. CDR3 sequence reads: CASSFYEGGSVDEQFF. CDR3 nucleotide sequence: TGTGCCAGCAGCTTTTATGAGGGGGGGAGCGTCGATGAGCAGTTCTTC.

CDR3 in amino acids: CASSQYSLQKNTEAFF. Written as DNA, the CDR3 is TGCGCCAGCAGCCAATACAGTCTACAGAAGAACACTGAAGCTTTCTTT. This sequence joins TRBV4-1 and TRBJ1-1; D not resolved. The CDR3 has 16 amino acids. The germline gives CDR1 MGHRA, CDR2 YSYEKL. Trimming removed 2 bases at V and 1 base at J, with 14 bases between.

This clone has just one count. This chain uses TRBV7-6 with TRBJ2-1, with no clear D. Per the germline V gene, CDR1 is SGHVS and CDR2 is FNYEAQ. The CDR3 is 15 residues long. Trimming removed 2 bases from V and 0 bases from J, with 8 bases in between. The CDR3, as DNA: TGTGCCAGCAGCTTATTCTGGAGCTCCTACAATGAGCAGTTCTTC. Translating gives CASSLFWSSYNEQFF.

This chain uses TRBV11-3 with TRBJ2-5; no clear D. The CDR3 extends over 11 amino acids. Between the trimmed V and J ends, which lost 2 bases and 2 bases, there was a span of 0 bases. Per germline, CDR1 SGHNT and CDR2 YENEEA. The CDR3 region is CASSLQETQYF. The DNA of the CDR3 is TGTGCCAGCAGCTTACAAGAGACCCAGTACTTC.

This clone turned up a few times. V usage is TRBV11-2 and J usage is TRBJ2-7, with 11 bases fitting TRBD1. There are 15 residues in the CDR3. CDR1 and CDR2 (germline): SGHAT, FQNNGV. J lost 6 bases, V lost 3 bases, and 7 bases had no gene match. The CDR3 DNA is TGTGCCAGCAGCTTGACCGGGACAGGGGGTCTCGAGCAGTACTTC. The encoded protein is CASSLTGTGGLEQYF.

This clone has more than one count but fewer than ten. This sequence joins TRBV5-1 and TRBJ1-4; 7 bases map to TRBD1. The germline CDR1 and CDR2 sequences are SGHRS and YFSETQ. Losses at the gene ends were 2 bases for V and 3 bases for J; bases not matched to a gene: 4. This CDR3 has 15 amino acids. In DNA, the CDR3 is TGCGCCAGCAGCTTACAGGGGCCGCCTAATGAAAAACTGTTTTTT. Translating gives CASSLQGPPNEKLFF.

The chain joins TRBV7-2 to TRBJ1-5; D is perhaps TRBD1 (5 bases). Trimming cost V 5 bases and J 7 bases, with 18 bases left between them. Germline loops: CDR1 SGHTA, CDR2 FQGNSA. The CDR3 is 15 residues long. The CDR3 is CASSRSGEGSQPQHF. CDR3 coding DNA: TGTGCCAGCAGCCGGTCGGGCGAGGGGTCCCAGCCCCAGCATTTT.

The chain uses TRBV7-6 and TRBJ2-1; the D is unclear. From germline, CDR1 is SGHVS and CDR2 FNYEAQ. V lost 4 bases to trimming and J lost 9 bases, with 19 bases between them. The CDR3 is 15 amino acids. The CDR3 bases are TGTGCCAGCAGCTCCTACCAGCGAGGTATAGGTGAGCAGTTCTTC. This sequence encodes CASSSYQRGIGEQFF.

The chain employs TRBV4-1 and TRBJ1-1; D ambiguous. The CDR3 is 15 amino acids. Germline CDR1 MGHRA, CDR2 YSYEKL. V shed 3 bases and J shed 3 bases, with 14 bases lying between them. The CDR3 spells CASSQVPGEYTEAFF. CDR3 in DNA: TGCGCCAGCAGCCAGGTCCCGGGTGAGTACACTGAAGCTTTCTTT.

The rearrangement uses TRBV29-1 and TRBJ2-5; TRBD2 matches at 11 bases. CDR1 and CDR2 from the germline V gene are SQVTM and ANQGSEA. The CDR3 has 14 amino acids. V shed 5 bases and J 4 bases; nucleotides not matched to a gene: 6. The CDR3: CSVNLAGGLETQYF. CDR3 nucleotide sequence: TGCAGCGTTAACCTAGCGGGGGGCCTAGAGACCCAGTACTTC.

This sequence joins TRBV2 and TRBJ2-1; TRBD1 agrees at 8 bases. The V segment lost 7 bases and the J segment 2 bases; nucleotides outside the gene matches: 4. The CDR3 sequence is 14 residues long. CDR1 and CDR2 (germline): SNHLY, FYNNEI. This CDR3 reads CASTRGQAYNEQFF. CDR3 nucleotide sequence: TGTGCCAGCACTCGGGGACAGGCCTACAATGAGCAGTTCTTC.